Listed here is a single T cell receptor beta chain. Germline lookup yields CDR1 MNHEY and CDR2 SVGAGI. Trimming shortened V by 7 bases and J by 3 bases, and 16 bases separated the two germline ends. The CDR3 is 14 amino acids. This entry comes from a study of blood T cell repertoires in COVID-19. Study-wide context: There were acute and convalescent COVID-19 samples, and they came from the United States, Italy and Spain. T cells, B-cell-depleted T cells, or PBMCs provided the cDNA or gDNA that served as material.

TCRdb keeps only in-frame clones here, not all; method: immunoSEQ multiplex PCR. The repertoire has under 35,000 clones, 65% to 90% of them found once; the top ten carry around 25%. The receptor comes from a man in his 70s with active COVID-19. V is TRBV6-5 and J is TRBJ2-7; possible D gene TRBD1, 7 bases. The material sequenced was peripheral blood. The CDR3 is CASKRAGQNYEQYF. DNA of the CDR3: TGTGCCAGCAAGAGGGCGGGACAGAACTACGAGCAGTACTTC.